This entry concerns a single T cell receptor beta chain. CDR3 size: 16 residues. J was trimmed by 7 bases and V by 3 bases; bases with no gene match: 7. Germline values: CDR1 KGHSH, CDR2 LQKENI. These data belong to a study of OX40 agonist ivuxolimab in advanced cancers. Profiling relied on immunoSEQ multiplex PCR, and the TCRdb table lists in-frame clones only, not all of them. The sample records around 53,000 clones, 75% to 80% being singletons. This TCR was recovered from an adult with an advanced solid tumor such as melanoma, head and neck, liver or kidney cancer. The V gene is TRBV18, the J gene TRBJ1-6, with 9 bases matching TRBD1. Here the sequenced sample was CD4+ or CD8+ T cells sorted from blood, taken in a trial of the OX40 agonist ivuxolimab. In nucleotides, the CDR3 is TGTGCCAGCTCACCTACTTTACAGGGGGCGAATTCACCCCTCCACTTT. As protein: CASSPTLQGANSPLHF.